The 28 T cell receptor beta chains below all came from one sample that was sequenced in a study of OX40 agonist ivuxolimab in advanced cancers. The method was immunoSEQ multiplex PCR; TCRdb's version includes in-frame clones alone and lacks a portion of them. The sample lists some 82,000 clones; around 88% were seen once. The specimen comprised CD4+ or CD8+ T cells sorted from blood, sampled in a trial of the OX40 agonist ivuxolimab. The receptors originated from an adult with an advanced solid tumor such as melanoma, head and neck, liver or kidney cancer.

The chain links TRBV7-2 to TRBJ2-1; tentative D call: TRBD2 (5 bases). The CDR3 is 14 amino acids. Germline V gene data show CDR1 as SGHTA and CDR2 as FQGNSA. Trimming stripped 4 bases from V and 6 bases from J, with 13 bases between. Written as DNA, the CDR3 is TGTGCCAGCAGCTCCGGTAGCGAACTCAATGAGCAGTTCTTC. Translation: CASSSGSELNEQFF. Using reference TRBV7-2 and TRBJ2-1 for the parts outside the CDR3, the full variable domain is GAGVSQSPSNKVTEKGKDVELRCDPISGHTALYWYRQSLGQGLEFLIYFQGNSAPDKSGLPSDRFSAERTGGSVSTLTIQRTQQEDSAVYLCASSSGSELNEQFFGPGTRLTVL.

The chain combines TRBV2 with TRBJ2-7; D gene unclear. The germline V gene has CDR1 SNHLY and CDR2 FYNNEI. Trimming took 5 bases from V and 5 from J, leaving 7 bases between them. This CDR3 contains 11 residues. CDR3 coding DNA: TGTGCCAGCAGTCTCCTTAACGAGCAGTACTTC. Translated: CASSLLNEQYF.

The chain's CDR3 is CAIGVANEQFF. CDR3 DNA: TGTGCCATCGGGGTGGCCAATGAGCAGTTCTTC. The chain uses TRBV10-3 and TRBJ2-1; no clear D gene. Germline V CDR1 and CDR2: ENHRY, SYGVKD. V lost 8 bases to trimming and J lost 6 bases, with 8 bases between them. This CDR3 is built from 11 residues.

The genes are TRBV7-2 and TRBJ1-2; no reliable D call. Germline V gene sequence: CDR1 SGHTA, CDR2 FQGNSA. This CDR3 region has 13 residues. V lost 1 base and J 1 base, leaving 4 bases between the germline ends. The CDR3 bases are TGTGCCAGCAGCTTAGATATTAACTATGGCTACACCTTC. Its translation is CASSLDINYGYTF.

Worth noting for this clone: Other DNA sequences in this sample translate to the same CDR3. The chain links TRBV4-1 to TRBJ1-1, with TRBD1 matching over 7 bases. Trimming took 4 bases from V and 1 from J; bases not matched to a gene: 3. Germline V gene sequence: CDR1 MGHRA, CDR2 YSYEKL. CDR3 length equals 14 residues. The CDR3 protein is CASSPTGRNTEAFF. The DNA of the CDR3 is TGCGCCAGCAGCCCGACAGGGCGGAACACTGAAGCTTTCTTT.

This chain joins TRBV2 and TRBJ1-1; no reliable D call. The germline CDR1 and CDR2 sequences are SNHLY and FYNNEI. V dropped 5 bases and J dropped 8 bases, with 12 bases sitting between them. The CDR3 spans 12 residues. This CDR3 reads CASSQSSLEAFF. CDR3 bases: TGTGCCAGCAGTCAGAGCTCCTTAGAAGCTTTCTTT. Filled out from reference TRBV2 and TRBJ1-1, the complete variable domain reads EPEVTQTPSHQVTQMGQEVILRCVPISNHLYFYWYRQILGQKVEFLVSFYNNEISEKSEIFDDQFSVERPDGSNFTLKIRSTKLEDSAMYFCASSQSSLEAFFGQGTRLTVV.

The V gene is TRBV27, the J gene TRBJ2-7, with TRBD1 identical over 8 bases. Germline-derived CDR1 and CDR2 are MNHEY and SMNVEV (reference sequence). J was trimmed by 3 bases and V by 2 bases; bases with no gene match: 3. The CDR3 sequence is 14 residues long. The CDR3 is CASSLIDRGYEQYF. The CDR3 bases are TGTGCCAGCAGTTTAATCGACAGGGGCTACGAGCAGTACTTC.

This chain connects TRBV4-3 to TRBJ2-1; unclear D gene. The CDR3 loop spans 14 amino acids. V lost 4 bases, J lost 4 bases, and 11 bases lay in between. CDR1 is LGHNA, CDR2 YSLEER, per germline. CDR3 sequence reads: CASSLEWGYNEQFF. The DNA for the CDR3 is TGCGCCAGCAGCCTAGAGTGGGGATACAATGAGCAGTTCTTC.

This clone has more than one count but fewer than ten. The chain has TRBV28 and TRBJ1-2; D unclear. Between the trimmed V and J ends, which lost 3 bases and 8 bases, there was a span of 7 bases. The CDR3 totals 11 residues. Germline values: CDR1 MDHEN, CDR2 SYDVKM. In nucleotides, the CDR3 is TGTGCCAGCAGTTTTTATGGGGGCTACACCTTC. Translated, it gives CASSFYGGYTF.

The V gene is TRBV7-9, the J gene TRBJ1-1; TRBD1 might be the D (5 bases). The CDR3 is 14 amino acids. The germline gives CDR1 SEHNR, CDR2 FQNEAQ (reference sequence). V was trimmed by 1 base and J by 4 bases, leaving 10 bases between them. The chain's CDR3 is CASSLGGVGTEAFF. For the CDR3, the DNA is TGTGCCAGCAGCTTAGGGGGGGTTGGCACTGAAGCTTTCTTT.

In its sample, this clone was seen once. CDR3 sequence: CASTPRTSGANVLTF. In DNA form, the CDR3 reads TGCGCCAGCACCCCAAGGACATCCGGGGCCAACGTCCTGACTTTC. V and J are TRBV5-1 and TRBJ2-6, with D possibly being TRBD1 (5 bases). Germline V gene lookup returns CDR1 SGHRS and CDR2 YFSETQ. Trimming removed 6 bases at V and 4 bases at J, with 14 bases between. The CDR3 extends over 15 amino acids.

This clone showed up just a few times. This chain connects TRBV30 to TRBJ1-2; 10 bases align to TRBD1. Germline V gene lookup returns CDR1 GTSNPN and CDR2 SVGIG (reference sequence). V dropped 5 bases and J dropped 4; count of bases not matched to a gene: 10. The CDR3 runs to 15 residues. The DNA for the CDR3 is TGTGCCTGGGGTAGAAGACAGGGGGCTATCTATGGCTACACCTTC. Translated, it gives CAWGRRQGAIYGYTF.

The rearrangement joins TRBV7-8 to TRBJ2-7; D gene ambiguous. The length of the CDR3 is 14 residues. Trimming shortened V by 0 bases and J by 5 bases, and 11 bases separated the two germline ends. The germline CDR1 and CDR2 sequences are SGHVS and FQNEAQ. Here the CDR3 DNA reads TGTGCCAGCAGCTTAGCTGGTGGAACCAACGAGCAGTACTTC. Protein: CASSLAGGTNEQYF.

There are a few counts of this clone. V is TRBV7-2 and J is TRBJ2-2, with 9 bases aligning to TRBD2. Trimming removed 1 base from V and 6 bases from J; junction bases left unmatched: 9. CDR3 length equals 17 residues. CDR1 and CDR2 (germline): SGHTA, FQGNSA. The CDR3 DNA reads TGTGCCAGCAGCTTAGGGGGAGGCGGGAGGGTCTCCGGGGAGCTGTTTTTT. Protein: CASSLGGGGRVSGELFF.

This clone was seen once. The chain uses TRBV6-1 and TRBJ2-2; 9 positions agree with TRBD1. V trimming: 1 base; J trimming: 7 bases; junction bases outside the gene matches: 13. Germline V gene data show CDR1 as MNHNS and CDR2 as SASEGT. This CDR3 is built from 18 residues. The CDR3 protein is CASSEVGGDRAYGGELFF. The CDR3 DNA follows: TGTGCCAGCAGTGAAGTAGGTGGGGACAGGGCGTACGGCGGGGAGCTGTTTTTT.

CDR3 in DNA: TGCGCCAGCAGCATTAGCGGGACCCCCTACAATGAGCAGTTCTTC. Translation gives CASSISGTPYNEQFF. The chain employs TRBV5-1 and TRBJ2-1, with 8 bases identical to TRBD2. There are 15 residues in the CDR3. CDR1 is SGHRS, CDR2 YFSETQ, per germline. The J segment lost 2 bases and the V segment lost 4 bases, leaving 5 bases of the junction unmatched.

This chain connects TRBV6-6 to TRBJ1-5, with D possibly TRBD1 on 5 matching bases. Germline V gene data show CDR1 as MNHNY and CDR2 as SVGAGI (reference sequence). The CDR3 sequence is 16 residues long. The V and J ends lost 2 bases and 1 base respectively, with 12 bases between them. CDR3 residues: CASSYDTWGSNQPQHF. DNA for the CDR3: TGTGCCAGCAGTTACGACACATGGGGGAGCAATCAGCCCCAGCATTTT.

Turning to this clone: This same CDR3 is encoded by further DNA sequences in the sample. The chain carries TRBV7-2 and TRBJ1-5; no definite D call. CDR3 length: 14 residues. Germline V gives CDR1 SGHTA, CDR2 FQGNSA. V lost 0 bases and J 6 bases, leaving 9 bases between the germline ends. This CDR3 is CASSLALGGQPQHF. The CDR3 bases are TGTGCCAGCAGCTTAGCGCTTGGTGGTCAGCCCCAGCATTTT.

The chain recombines TRBV5-1 with TRBJ2-4; TRBD2 agrees at 9 bases. The CDR3 extends over 18 amino acids. Germline V CDR1 and CDR2: SGHRS, YFSETQ. The ends lost 4 bases at V and 6 bases at J; junction bases unmatched: 17. The CDR3 DNA follows: TGCGCCAGCAGCCCGCAGGTACTAGCGGGCCGATTTGGAAACATTCAGTACTTC. Encoded protein: CASSPQVLAGRFGNIQYF. The full variable domain, rest sourced from reference TRBV5-1 and TRBJ2-4, is KAGVTQTPRYLIKTRGQQVTLSCSPISGHRSVSWYQQTPGQGLQFLFEYFSETQRNKGNFPGRFSGRQFSNSRSEMNVSTLELGDSALYLCASSPQVLAGRFGNIQYFGAGTRLSVL.

This clone was counted a single time. At one boundary the junction diverges from the germline segment, which might be a read error. This sequence joins TRBV4-3 and TRBJ2-7; 7 bases align to TRBD1. Germline V lookup: CDR1 LGHNA, CDR2 YSLEER. This CDR3 comprises 17 residues. The CDR3 DNA reads as TGCGCCAGCAGCCACCGAACCCAGGGACCGCAATGTTTCAGGGGGAACTTC. This sequence encodes CASSHRTQGPQCFRGNF.

V and J are TRBV4-2 and TRBJ1-1, with D possibly matching TRBD1 (5 bases). V gave up 0 bases and J gave up 0 bases, with 14 bases separating them. Germline CDR1 LGHNA, CDR2 YNFKEQ. CDR3 length equals 17 residues. The CDR3, as DNA: TGTGCCAGCAGCCAAGATCCAACAGGATCAATGAACACTGAAGCTTTCTTT. Translation: CASSQDPTGSMNTEAFF.

This rearrangement joins TRBV28 to TRBJ2-5, with 7 positions matching TRBD1. Trimming took 5 bases from V and 5 from J; bases not matched to a gene: 23. The CDR3 is made up of 19 amino acids. The germline V gene has CDR1 MDHEN and CDR2 SYDVKM. The CDR3 sequence: CASSTRQGRIRALGETQYF. CDR3 bases: TGTGCCAGCAGTACCCGACAGGGTAGGATCCGTGCCCTCGGGGAGACCCAGTACTTC.

The DNA of the CDR3 is TGTGCCAGCAGCTTAGTGGGGTTTTGGAAGGGGAACACTGAAGCTTTCTTT. Its translation: CASSLVGFWKGNTEAFF. The chain uses TRBV7-9 and TRBJ1-1, with D unresolved. Trimming took 1 base from V and 1 from J, leaving 16 bases between them. The CDR3 covers 17 residues. The germline gives CDR1 SEHNR, CDR2 FQNEAQ (reference sequence).

V gene TRBV5-6 combines with J gene TRBJ1-2; possible D gene TRBD1, 6 bases. Germline V gene data show CDR1 as SGHDT and CDR2 as YYEEEE. Trimming stripped 1 base from V and 3 bases from J, with 13 bases between. There are 15 residues in the CDR3. The CDR3 nucleotides are TGTGCCAGCAGCTTGATAAGGGGGACTGACTATGGCTACACCTTC. The encoded protein is CASSLIRGTDYGYTF. Full variable domain (outside the CDR3, taken from reference TRBV5-6 and TRBJ1-2): DAGVTQSPTHLIKTRGQQVTLRCSPKSGHDTVSWYQQALGQGPQFIFQYYEEEERQRGNFPDRFSGHQFPNYSSELNVNALLLGDSALYLCASSLIRGTDYGYTFGSGTRLTVV.

The chain recombines TRBV5-1 with TRBJ2-2, with 12 bases lining up with TRBD2. This CDR3 is built from 16 residues. Germline V gene lookup returns CDR1 SGHRS and CDR2 YFSETQ. J was trimmed by 6 bases and V by 4 bases; bases with no gene match: 7. The CDR3 bases are TGCGCCAGCAGCGGGGGACTAGCGGGTTTGTCCGGGGAGCTGTTTTTT. The encoded protein is CASSGGLAGLSGELFF.

J is TRBJ1-5 and V is TRBV5-6; 7 nucleotides line up with TRBD1. Germline V CDR1 and CDR2: SGHDT, YYEEEE. The V and J ends lost 5 bases and 5 bases, in that order; junction bases with no gene match: 7. CDR3 length: 14 amino acids. The CDR3 sequence: CASRRRDSDQPQHF. In DNA, the CDR3 is TGTGCCAGCAGGCGGCGGGACAGCGATCAGCCCCAGCATTTT.

A single count supports this clone. CDR3: CAWSQRLIAGGLDTQYF. The CDR3 nucleotides read TGTGCCTGGAGTCAACGCCTGATAGCGGGAGGTCTAGATACGCAGTATTTT. The chain joins TRBV30 to TRBJ2-3, with 10 positions matching TRBD2. CDR1 and CDR2 from the germline V gene are GTSNPN and SVGIG (reference sequence). The CDR3 contains 17 residues. V trimming: 2 bases; J trimming: 5 bases; junction bases outside the gene matches: 13.

The chain employs TRBV4-3 and TRBJ2-3, with 11 bases lining up with TRBD2. The CDR3 totals 18 residues. J gave up 2 bases and V 4 bases, and 11 bases lay outside the gene matches. Germline CDR1 LGHNA, CDR2 YSLEER. The DNA for the CDR3 is TGCGCCAGCAGCCCCTATCCCTGGACTAGCGGGCTCACAGATACGCAGTATTTT. Protein product: CASSPYPWTSGLTDTQYF.